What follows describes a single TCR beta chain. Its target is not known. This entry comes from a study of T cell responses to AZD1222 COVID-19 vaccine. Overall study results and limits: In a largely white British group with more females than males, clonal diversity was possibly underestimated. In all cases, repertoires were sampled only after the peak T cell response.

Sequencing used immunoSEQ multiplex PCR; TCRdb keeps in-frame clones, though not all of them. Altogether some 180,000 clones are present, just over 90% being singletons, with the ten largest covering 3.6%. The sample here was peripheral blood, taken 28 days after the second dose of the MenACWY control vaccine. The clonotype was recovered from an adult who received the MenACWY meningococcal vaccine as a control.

Here the CDR3 DNA reads TGTGCCAGCAGCTTAGTGACCATGAACACTGAAGCTTTCTTT. As protein: CASSLVTMNTEAFF. The chain links TRBV7-2 to TRBJ1-1; no clear D. This CDR3 is built from 14 residues. Deletions cut 1 base from V and 0 bases from J, with 6 bases between. The germline V gene encodes CDR1 SGHTA and CDR2 FQGNSA.